Below, 16 T cell receptor beta chains from the same sample are listed, as sequenced in a study of Ad26.COV2.S vaccination and SARS-CoV-2 variants. Noted treatment: roughly 20 received Ad26.COV2.S at low or high dose, single or two shots; about 5 received placebo; per-sample allocation not given. Sampling happened 63 days after the first vaccine or placebo injection. Libraries were prepared by immunoSEQ multiplex PCR; TCRdb keeps only in-frame clonotypes and omits some of them. The table lists 300,000 to 500,000 clones, more than 85% of them singletons. The sample was peripheral blood, taken in a trial of Ad26.COV2.S vaccine versus placebo. Receptors originate from a person between 18 and 65 years old who received the Ad26.COV2.S COVID-19 vaccine or a placebo.

The rearrangement links TRBV7-2 to TRBJ2-7, with no clear D. Germline V CDR1 and CDR2: SGHTA, FQGNSA. V lost 1 base to trimming and J lost 5 bases, with 6 bases between them. The CDR3 loop spans 12 amino acids. CDR3 nucleotide sequence: TGTGCCAGCAGCTTAGATTTCAACGAGCAGTACTTC. Translation: CASSLDFNEQYF. Using reference TRBV7-2 and TRBJ2-7 for the parts outside the CDR3, the full variable domain is GAGVSQSPSNKVTEKGKDVELRCDPISGHTALYWYRQSLGQGLEFLIYFQGNSAPDKSGLPSDRFSAERTGGSVSTLTIQRTQQEDSAVYLCASSLDFNEQYFGPGTRLTVT.

The rearrangement uses TRBV3-1 (or the pseudogene TRBV3-2) and TRBJ2-3, with D possibly being TRBD2 (7 bases). Germline CDR1 LGHDT, CDR2 YNNKEL (reference sequence). The CDR3 extends over 16 amino acids. The V end was cut by 1 base, the J end by 3 bases, with 14 bases between. CDR3 in amino acids: CASSQGRGPYTDTQYF. CDR3 coding DNA: TGTGCCAGCAGCCAAGGGCGGGGGCCTTATACAGATACGCAGTATTTT.

This sequence joins TRBV6-1 and TRBJ2-3; 8 nucleotides align to TRBD1. CDR1 MNHNS and CDR2 SASEGT come from the germline V gene. There are 17 residues in the CDR3. V lost 3 bases to trimming and J lost 5 bases; unmatched junction nucleotides: 13. The CDR3, as DNA: TGTGCCAGCAGTGACCCCAGGACAGGGAACATGGAAGATACGCAGTATTTT. Its protein is CASSDPRTGNMEDTQYF.

This rearrangement joins TRBV10-3 to TRBJ1-2, with D unclear. CDR3 length equals 12 residues. Trimming left V 8 bases short and J 5 bases short, with 12 bases between. Germline V gene data show CDR1 as ENHRY and CDR2 as SYGVKD. Here the CDR3 DNA reads TGTGCCATCTTCGATCGGGGTTATGGCTACACCTTC. Protein sequence: CAIFDRGYGYTF.

The chain recombines TRBV13 with TRBJ2-1; D not resolved. This CDR3 has 16 residues. The V gene's germline CDR1 is PRHDT and CDR2 FYEKMQ (reference sequence). Trimming took 5 bases from V and 2 from J, leaving 16 bases between them. For the CDR3, the DNA is TGTGCCAGCAGCCCCCCCGGGTGGCTTACCTACAATGAGCAGTTCTTC. Protein product: CASSPPGWLTYNEQFF.

V is TRBV6-5 and J is TRBJ1-5; 8 nucleotides agree with TRBD1. The CDR3 totals 15 residues. V shed 6 bases and J 3 bases; nucleotides not matched to a gene: 7. CDR1 MNHEY and CDR2 SVGAGI come from the germline V gene. This chain's CDR3 is CASRDWTGINQPQHF. The DNA of the CDR3 is TGTGCCAGCAGGGACTGGACAGGGATCAATCAGCCCCAGCATTTT.

The chain links TRBV19 to TRBJ2-1, with D perhaps TRBD1 (6 bases). There are 17 residues in the CDR3. V was trimmed by 3 bases and J by 0 bases, leaving 15 bases between them. The germline V gene has CDR1 LNHDA and CDR2 SQIVND (reference sequence). The CDR3 loop is CASSITSGHHSYNEQFF. In DNA, the CDR3 is TGTGCCAGTAGTATCACTTCGGGACACCACTCCTACAATGAGCAGTTCTTC.

This clone was observed once. The V call is TRBV5-1, the J call TRBJ2-2; D is unclear. Looked up from germline, CDR1 is SGHRS and CDR2 is YFSETQ. V was clipped by 4 bases and J by 7 bases, with 8 bases between them. The length of the CDR3 is 12 residues. This CDR3 reads CASSGMSGELFF. As DNA, the CDR3 is TGCGCCAGCAGCGGAATGAGCGGGGAGCTGTTTTTT.

The CDR3 nucleotides are TGCGCCAGCAGCTTGGCGGGTCTTTCTGGAAACACCATATATTTT. It encodes CASSLAGLSGNTIYF. The chain employs TRBV5-1 and TRBJ1-3; no reliable D call. The CDR3 consists of 15 residues. Germline V lookup: CDR1 SGHRS, CDR2 YFSETQ. The V and J ends lost 0 bases and 1 base respectively, with 8 bases between them. The full variable domain, with the rest looked up from reference TRBV5-1 and TRBJ1-3, is KAGVTQTPRYLIKTRGQQVTLSCSPISGHRSVSWYQQTPGQGLQFLFEYFSETQRNKGNFPGRFSGRQFSNSRSEMNVSTLELGDSALYLCASSLAGLSGNTIYFGEGSWLTVV.

The chain couples TRBV14 to TRBJ2-7; D is possibly TRBD1 or TRBD2 (5 bases each). Germline loops: CDR1 SGHDN, CDR2 FVKESK. The V end was cut by 1 base, the J end by 3 bases, with 7 bases between. The CDR3 consists of 13 residues. Here the CDR3 reads CASSQGGFYEQYF. The CDR3 nucleotides read TGTGCCAGCAGCCAAGGGGGGTTCTACGAGCAGTACTTC.

The J gene is TRBJ1-4, the V gene TRBV6-5, with D possibly TRBD1 on 6 matching bases. CDR3 length: 15 amino acids. V lost 6 bases and J lost 6, with 17 bases in between. CDR1 and CDR2 (germline): MNHEY, SVGAGI. The CDR3 DNA reads as TGTGCCAGCAGGCAGACAGGCCTTGGGCATGAAAAACTGTTTTTT. Its protein product is CASRQTGLGHEKLFF.

The chain is built from TRBV6-5 and TRBJ1-1, with D possibly being TRBD1 (6 bases). The CDR3 has 14 amino acids. The V and J ends lost 7 bases and 1 base respectively, with 13 bases between them. Germline assignment: CDR1 MNHEY and CDR2 SVGAGI. CDR3 residues: CASTPGHSNTEAFF. CDR3 nucleotide sequence: TGTGCCAGCACTCCGGGACACTCGAACACTGAAGCTTTCTTT.

The chain recombines TRBV27 with TRBJ1-2, with 9 bases lining up with TRBD1. J gave up 7 bases and V 5 bases, and 5 bases lay outside the gene matches. Germline V gives CDR1 MNHEY, CDR2 SMNVEV (reference sequence). The CDR3 sequence is 13 residues long. As DNA, the CDR3 is TGTGCCAGCAGTCCGGGACAGGGCTCTGGCTACACCTTC. Translating gives CASSPGQGSGYTF.

V and J are TRBV7-9 and TRBJ2-3, with D perhaps matching TRBD2 (5 bases). This CDR3 region has 15 residues. The germline gives CDR1 SEHNR, CDR2 FQNEAQ (reference sequence). With 1 base removed from V and 0 bases from J, the gap between germline ends came to 8 bases. In DNA, the CDR3 is TGTGCCAGCAGCTTAGTGACGGGGAGCACAGATACGCAGTATTTT. Amino acid sequence: CASSLVTGSTDTQYF.

V gene TRBV5-1 combines with J gene TRBJ2-7, with D possibly matching TRBD1 (5 bases). V gave up 5 bases and J gave up 2 bases, with 14 bases separating them. The CDR3 has 14 amino acids. The germline V gene has CDR1 SGHRS and CDR2 YFSETQ. CDR3 bases: TGCGCCAGCAGACCCACAGAGGACACCTACGAGCAGTACTTC. The encoded protein is CASRPTEDTYEQYF. The variable domain in full, completed from reference TRBV5-1 and TRBJ2-7, reads KAGVTQTPRYLIKTRGQQVTLSCSPISGHRSVSWYQQTPGQGLQFLFEYFSETQRNKGNFPGRFSGRQFSNSRSEMNVSTLELGDSALYLCASRPTEDTYEQYFGPGTRLTVT.

This chain joins TRBV5-4 and TRBJ1-1, with TRBD1 matching 7 bases. The CDR3 runs 16 residues. V lost 2 bases to trimming and J lost 0 bases; unmatched junction nucleotides: 7. CDR1 and CDR2 from the germline V gene are SGHNT and YYREEE (reference sequence). The CDR3 nucleotides are TGTGCCAGCAGCTTTTCCGGGACAGCAATGAACACTGAAGCTTTCTTT. This encodes CASSFSGTAMNTEAFF.